Ten or more counts support the clone carrying this T cell receptor (beta chain). Its antigen remains unidentified. Sequencing was performed with immunoSEQ multiplex PCR; in TCRdb, only in-frame clones are kept and a portion is missing. Recorded here are 42,000 or so clones, with no singletons, and the ten leading clones hold about 5%. This entry comes from a study of T cells after posttransplantation cyclophosphamide. Findings and caveats of the study: After PTCy, TRB diversity resembled that of CNI/methotrexate controls. Donor CD8+ memory clones often dominated recipient blood repertoires at later times. Tissue-infiltrating T cells from skin or gut overlapped little with blood T cells.

This related bone marrow graft donor gave peripheral blood on the day of marrow donation. Looked up from germline, CDR1 is SGHDN and CDR2 is FVKESK. This CDR3 contains 14 residues. The V end lost 1 base, the J end lost 4 bases, and 11 bases lay between the germline ends. This chain uses TRBV14 with TRBJ2-7, with no clear D. What was sequenced was PBMCs. This TCR derives from a woman between 50 and 59 years old in good health and a related stem cell transplant donor. This CDR3 is CASSQVAAVYEQYF. Here the CDR3 DNA reads TGTGCCAGCAGCCAAGTGGCGGCAGTATACGAGCAGTACTTC. Full variable domain (outside the CDR3, taken from reference TRBV14 and TRBJ2-7): EAGVTQFPSHSVIEKGQTVTLRCDPISGHDNLYWYRRVMGKEIKFLLHFVKESKQDESGMPNNRFLAERTGGTYSTLKVQPAELEDSGVYFCASSQVAAVYEQYFGPGTRLTVT.